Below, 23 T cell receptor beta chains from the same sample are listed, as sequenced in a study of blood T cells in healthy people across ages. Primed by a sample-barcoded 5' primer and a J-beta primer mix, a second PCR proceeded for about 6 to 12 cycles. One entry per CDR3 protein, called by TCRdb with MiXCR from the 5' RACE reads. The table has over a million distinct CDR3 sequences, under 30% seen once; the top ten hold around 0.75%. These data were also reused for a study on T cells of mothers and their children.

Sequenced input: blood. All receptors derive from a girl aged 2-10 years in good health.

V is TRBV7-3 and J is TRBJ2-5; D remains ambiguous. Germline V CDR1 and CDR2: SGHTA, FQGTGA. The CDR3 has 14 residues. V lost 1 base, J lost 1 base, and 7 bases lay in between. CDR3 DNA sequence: TGTGCCAGCAGCTTAAATGGGATCCAAGAGACCCAGTACTTC. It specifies CASSLNGIQETQYF.

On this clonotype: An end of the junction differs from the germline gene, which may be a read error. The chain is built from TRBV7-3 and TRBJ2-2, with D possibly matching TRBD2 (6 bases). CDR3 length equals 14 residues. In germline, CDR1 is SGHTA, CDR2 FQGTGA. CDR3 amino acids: CASSLTPGSGGLFF. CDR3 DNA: TGTGCCAGCAGCTTAACGCCGGGATCCGGGGGGCTGTTTTTT.

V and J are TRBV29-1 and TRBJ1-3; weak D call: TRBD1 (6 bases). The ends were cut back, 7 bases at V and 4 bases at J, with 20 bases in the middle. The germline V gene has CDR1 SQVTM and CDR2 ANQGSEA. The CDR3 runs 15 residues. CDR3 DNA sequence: TGCAGCGCTCTAGCCGACAGGTCAAGGGGAAACACCATATATTTT. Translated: CSALADRSRGNTIYF. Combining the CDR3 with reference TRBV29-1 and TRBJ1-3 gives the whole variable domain SAVISQKPSRDICQRGTSLTIQCQVDSQVTMMFWYRQQPGQSLTLIATANQGSEATYESGFVIDKFPISRPNLTFSTLTVSNMSPEDSSIYLCSALADRSRGNTIYFGEGSWLTVV.

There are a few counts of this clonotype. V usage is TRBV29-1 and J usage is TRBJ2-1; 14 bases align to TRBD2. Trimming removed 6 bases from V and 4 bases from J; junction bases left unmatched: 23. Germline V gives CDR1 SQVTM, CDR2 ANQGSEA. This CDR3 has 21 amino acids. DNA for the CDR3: TGCAGCGTGGCCCCGGGTCCGTTGACCGGGACTAGCGGGAGATTTTACAATGAGCAGTTCTTC. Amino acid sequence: CSVAPGPLTGTSGRFYNEQFF.

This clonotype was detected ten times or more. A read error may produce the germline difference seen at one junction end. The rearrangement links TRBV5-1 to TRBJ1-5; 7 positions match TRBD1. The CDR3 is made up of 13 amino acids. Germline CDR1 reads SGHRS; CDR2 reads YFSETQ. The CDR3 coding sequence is TGTGCCAGCAGCTTAGCAGGGGGTCAGCCCCAGCATTTT. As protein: CASSLAGGQPQHF.

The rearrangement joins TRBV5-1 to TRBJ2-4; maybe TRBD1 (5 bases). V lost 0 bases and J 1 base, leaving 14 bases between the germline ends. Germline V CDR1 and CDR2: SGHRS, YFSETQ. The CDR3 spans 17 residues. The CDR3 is CASSLGRRVRAKNIQYF. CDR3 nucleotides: TGCGCCAGCAGCTTGGGTCGCAGGGTCAGGGCCAAAAACATTCAGTACTTC.

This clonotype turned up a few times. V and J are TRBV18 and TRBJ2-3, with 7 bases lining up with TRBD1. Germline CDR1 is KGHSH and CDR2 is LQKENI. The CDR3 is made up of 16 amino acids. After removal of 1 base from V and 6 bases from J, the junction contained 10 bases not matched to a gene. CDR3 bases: TGTGCCAGCTCACCACAGATCCGACAGGGTGAGGATACGCAGTATTTT. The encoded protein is CASSPQIRQGEDTQYF.

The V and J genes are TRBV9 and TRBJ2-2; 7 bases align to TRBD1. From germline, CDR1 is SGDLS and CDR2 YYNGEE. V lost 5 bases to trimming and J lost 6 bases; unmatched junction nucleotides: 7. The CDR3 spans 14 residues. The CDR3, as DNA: TGTGCCAGCAGTGTCCACACAGGGGCCGGGGAGCTGTTTTTT. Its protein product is CASSVHTGAGELFF.

CDR3 sequence (DNA): TGTGCCAGCAGCGTAGAACTCCAGGGTCGGGGTGAAGCTTTCTTT. It translates to CASSVELQGRGEAFF. V and J are TRBV9 and TRBJ1-1, with D tentatively TRBD1 (5 bases). Germline CDR1 reads SGDLS; CDR2 reads YYNGEE. V shed 0 bases and J shed 7 bases, with 16 bases lying between them. This CDR3 comprises 15 residues. Combining the CDR3 with reference TRBV9 and TRBJ1-1 gives the whole variable domain DSGVTQTPKHLITATGQRVTLRCSPRSGDLSVYWYQQSLDQGLQFLIQYYNGEERAKGNILERFSAQQFPDLHSELNLSSLELGDSALYFCASSVELQGRGEAFFGQGTRLTVV.

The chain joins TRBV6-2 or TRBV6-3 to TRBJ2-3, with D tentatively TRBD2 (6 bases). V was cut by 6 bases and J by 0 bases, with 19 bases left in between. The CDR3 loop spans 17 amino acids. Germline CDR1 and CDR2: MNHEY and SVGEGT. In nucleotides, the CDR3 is TGTGCCAGCAGCAACCCCGGGGACTTTCCTAGCACAGATACGCAGTATTTT. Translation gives CASSNPGDFPSTDTQYF.

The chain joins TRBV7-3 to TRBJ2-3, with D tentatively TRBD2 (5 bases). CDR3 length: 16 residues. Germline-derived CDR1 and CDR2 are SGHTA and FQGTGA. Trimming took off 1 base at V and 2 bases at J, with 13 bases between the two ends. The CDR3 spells CASSLNPGIDTDTQYF. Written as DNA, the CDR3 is TGTGCCAGCAGCTTAAACCCCGGGATCGACACAGATACGCAGTATTTT.

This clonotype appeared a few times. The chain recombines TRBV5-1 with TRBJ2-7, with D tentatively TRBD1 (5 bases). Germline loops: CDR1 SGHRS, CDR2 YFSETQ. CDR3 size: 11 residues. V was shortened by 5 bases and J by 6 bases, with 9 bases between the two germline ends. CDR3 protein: CASRTAGEQYF. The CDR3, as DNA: TGCGCCAGCAGGACAGCCGGCGAGCAGTACTTC.

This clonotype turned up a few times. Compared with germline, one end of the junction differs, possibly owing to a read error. The CDR3 here is CASSFGGLGDEQFF. As DNA, the CDR3 is TGCGCCAGCAGCTTTGGGGGACTAGGAGATGAGCAGTTCTTC. The genes are TRBV7-9 and TRBJ2-1, with 8 bases matching TRBD2. The CDR3 sequence is 14 residues long. Germline CDR1 SEHNR, CDR2 FQNEAQ (reference sequence).

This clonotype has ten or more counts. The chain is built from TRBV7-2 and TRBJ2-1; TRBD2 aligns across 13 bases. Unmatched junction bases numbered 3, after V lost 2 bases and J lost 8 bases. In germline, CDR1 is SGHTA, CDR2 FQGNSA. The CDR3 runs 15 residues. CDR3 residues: CASSLTSGGADEQFF. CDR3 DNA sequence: TGTGCCAGCAGCTTAACTAGCGGGGGGGCTGATGAGCAGTTCTTC. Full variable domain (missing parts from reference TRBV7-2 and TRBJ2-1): GAGVSQSPSNKVTEKGKDVELRCDPISGHTALYWYRQSLGQGLEFLIYFQGNSAPDKSGLPSDRFSAERTGGSVSTLTIQRTQQEDSAVYLCASSLTSGGADEQFFGPGTRLTVL.

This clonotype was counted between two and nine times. CDR3 DNA sequence: TGCGCCAGCAGCCAAGATACCGGGGGCTTCTATGGCTACACCTTC. Protein product: CASSQDTGGFYGYTF. The chain combines TRBV4-3 with TRBJ1-2; D might be TRBD1 (6 bases). CDR1 and CDR2 from the germline V gene are LGHNA and YSLEER. V was cut by 0 bases and J by 4 bases, with 12 bases left in between. CDR3 length equals 15 residues.

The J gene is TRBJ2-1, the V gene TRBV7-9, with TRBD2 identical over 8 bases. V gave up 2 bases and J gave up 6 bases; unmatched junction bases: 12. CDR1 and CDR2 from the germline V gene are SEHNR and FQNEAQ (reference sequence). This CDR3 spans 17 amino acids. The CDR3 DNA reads TGTGCCAGCAGCTTATTCCCAAGCGGGAGCGTGTCCAATGAGCAGTTCTTC. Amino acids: CASSLFPSGSVSNEQFF.

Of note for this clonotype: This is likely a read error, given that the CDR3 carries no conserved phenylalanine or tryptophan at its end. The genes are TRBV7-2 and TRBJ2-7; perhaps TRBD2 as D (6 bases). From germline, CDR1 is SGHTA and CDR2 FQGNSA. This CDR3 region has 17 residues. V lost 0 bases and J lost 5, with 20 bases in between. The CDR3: CASSLASSVGLAHEQYS. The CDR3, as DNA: TGTGCCAGCAGCTTAGCGTCTAGCGTAGGGCTAGCCCACGAGCAGTACTCC.

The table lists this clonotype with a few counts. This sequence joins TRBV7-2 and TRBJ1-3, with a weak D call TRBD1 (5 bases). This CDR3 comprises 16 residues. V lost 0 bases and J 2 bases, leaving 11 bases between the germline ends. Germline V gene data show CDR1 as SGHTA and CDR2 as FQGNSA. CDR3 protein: CASSLAWGTAGNTIYF. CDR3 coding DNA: TGTGCCAGCAGCTTAGCGTGGGGCACCGCTGGAAACACCATATATTTT.

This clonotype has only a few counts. CDR3 sequence reads: CASSGLWFPTQWAQYF. CDR3 DNA: TGCGCCAGCAGTGGCCTTTGGTTCCCTACGCAGTGGGCCCAGTACTTC. The chain uses TRBV5-1 and TRBJ2-5; D unclear. Germline lookup yields CDR1 SGHRS and CDR2 YFSETQ. CDR3 length: 16 amino acids. V was pared by 5 bases and J by 9 bases, with 26 bases between.

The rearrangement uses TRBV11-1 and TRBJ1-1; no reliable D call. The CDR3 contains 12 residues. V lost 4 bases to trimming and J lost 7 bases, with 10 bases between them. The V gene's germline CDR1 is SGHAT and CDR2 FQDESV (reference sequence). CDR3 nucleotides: TGTGCCAGCAGCTCCAGATGGGGTGAAGCTTTCTTT. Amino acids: CASSSRWGEAFF.

CDR3 amino acids: CSVTSGEHSSTDTQYF. In DNA, the CDR3 is TGCAGCGTAACTAGCGGGGAGCATTCTAGCACAGATACGCAGTATTTT. The rearrangement joins TRBV29-1 to TRBJ2-3; 10 positions match TRBD2. The trim removed 6 bases at V and 0 bases at J, leaving 9 bases unmatched. Per germline, CDR1 SQVTM and CDR2 ANQGSEA. The CDR3 is 16 amino acids.

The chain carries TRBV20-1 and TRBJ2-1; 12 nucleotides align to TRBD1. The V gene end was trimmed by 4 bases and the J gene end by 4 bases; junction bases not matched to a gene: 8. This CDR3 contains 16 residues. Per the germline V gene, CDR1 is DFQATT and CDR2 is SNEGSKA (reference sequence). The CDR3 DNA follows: TGCAGTGCTATATTGGGACAGGGGGCCCGGTACAATGAGCAGTTCTTC. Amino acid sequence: CSAILGQGARYNEQFF.

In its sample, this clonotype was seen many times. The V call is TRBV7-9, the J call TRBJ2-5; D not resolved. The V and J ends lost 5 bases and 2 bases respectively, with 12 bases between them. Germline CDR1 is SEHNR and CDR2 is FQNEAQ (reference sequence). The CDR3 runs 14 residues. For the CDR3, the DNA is TGTGCCAGCAGCCGAGACTCCCTACAAGAGACCCAGTACTTC. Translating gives CASSRDSLQETQYF.